One and the same sample provided the 12 T cell receptor beta chains below, sequenced in a study of neurological immune-mediated disorders. TCRdb independently ran MiXCR on the 5' RACE reads; one entry per CDR3 protein. Here the sample spans around 70,000 distinct CDR3 sequences, less than 5.5% being singletons. The sample taken for sequencing was PBMCs. The receptor source for this set is a woman aged 25 to 39 with multiple sclerosis.

At least ten counts were recorded for this clonotype. The chain uses TRBV4-1 and TRBJ1-1; no clear D. The germline V and J ends were trimmed by 0 bases and 10 bases, with 18 bases remaining between them. This CDR3 contains 15 residues. Germline V gene sequence: CDR1 MGHRA, CDR2 YSYEKL. The CDR3 coding sequence is TGCGCCAGCAGCCAAGATGTGGCTGTAACACGCGGAGCTTTCTTT. The encoded protein is CASSQDVAVTRGAFF.

This clonotype came up a few times. The rearrangement joins TRBV15 to TRBJ2-1, with D tentatively TRBD1 or TRBD2 (5 bases each). Trimming shortened V by 3 bases and J by 10 bases, and 13 bases separated the two germline ends. This CDR3 is 13 amino acids long. CDR1 is LNHNV and CDR2 is YYDKDF in the germline V gene (reference sequence). DNA for the CDR3: TGTGCCACCAGCAGCAGAAGGGACGGCGAGCAGTTCTTC. Translation: CATSSRRDGEQFF.

The V call is TRBV20-1, the J call TRBJ2-7; 8 bases match TRBD2. The CDR3 length is 14 residues. Trimming took 1 base from V and 4 from J; bases not matched to a gene: 6. Germline V gene sequence: CDR1 DFQATT, CDR2 SNEGSKA (reference sequence). The CDR3 sequence is CSARVPGGAYEQYF. The CDR3 DNA is TGCAGTGCTAGAGTCCCCGGGGGGGCATACGAGCAGTACTTC.

At least ten counts were recorded for this clonotype. The chain joins TRBV24-1 to TRBJ2-6; possible D gene TRBD1, 6 bases. CDR3 length: 16 residues. V lost 9 bases, J lost 0 bases, and 14 bases lay in between. Germline V CDR1 and CDR2: KGHDR, SFDVKD. The CDR3 DNA sequence: TGTGCCACCGGGACACCAAAAAGCTCTGGGGCCAACGTCCTGACTTTC. It translates to CATGTPKSSGANVLTF.

This clonotype was counted ten times or more. V and J are TRBV20-1 and TRBJ2-3; TRBD2 might be the D (6 bases). Germline lookup yields CDR1 DFQATT and CDR2 SNEGSKA (reference sequence). Trimming took off 6 bases at V and 3 bases at J, with 22 bases between the two ends. The CDR3 extends over 16 amino acids. The CDR3 nucleotides read TGCAGTGCCATAGTTGATGCGGGGTACGGGACAGATACGCAGTATTTT. Amino acid sequence: CSAIVDAGYGTDTQYF.

Ten or more counts support this clonotype. At one of its ends the junction is not consistent with the germline gene, which may arise from a read error. This chain connects TRBV20-1 to TRBJ2-2; D gene uncertain. Germline V gene lookup returns CDR1 DFQATT and CDR2 SNEGSKA (reference sequence). This CDR3 has 13 residues. CDR3 loop: CSAREIDTGELFF. The DNA of the CDR3 is TGCAGTGCGAGAGAGATAGACACCGGGGAGCTGTTTTTT.

A remark on this clonotype: A read error is possible here, since a much larger clone lies one base away. V gene TRBV20-1 combines with J gene TRBJ1-3; perhaps TRBD1 as D (5 bases). Per germline, CDR1 DFQATT and CDR2 SNEGSKA (reference sequence). Deletions cut 4 bases from V and 10 bases from J, with 14 bases between. CDR3 length: 12 amino acids. The CDR3 nucleotides are TGCAGTGCTAAACGACAGTCAAAAACCATATATTTT. It codes for CSAKRQSKTIYF.

This clonotype is medium-sized within its sample. The chain is built from TRBV7-2 and TRBJ1-4; a weak D match, TRBD1 (6 bases). Germline CDR1 is SGHTA and CDR2 is FQGNSA. The CDR3 loop spans 17 amino acids. Between the trimmed V and J ends, which lost 7 bases and 4 bases, there was a span of 22 bases. CDR3 in amino acids: CASTLRGGAQVNEKLFF. CDR3 nucleotides: TGTGCCAGCACCCTAAGGGGGGGAGCGCAGGTTAATGAAAAACTGTTTTTT.

This clonotype was recorded many times. The chain has TRBV5-6 and TRBJ2-5; tentative D call: TRBD2 (6 bases). This CDR3 contains 15 residues. Trimming took 2 bases from V and 7 from J, leaving 18 bases between them. CDR1 SGHDT and CDR2 YYEEEE come from the germline V gene. The CDR3: CASSLNRDRGGTQYF. The DNA of the CDR3 is TGTGCCAGCAGCTTAAACCGGGACCGGGGAGGGACCCAGTACTTC.

This clonotype was seen a handful of times. V usage is TRBV6-6 and J usage is TRBJ2-7; 10 bases are shared with TRBD2. V lost 6 bases to trimming and J lost 0 bases; unmatched junction nucleotides: 2. Germline V gives CDR1 MNHNY, CDR2 SVGAGI (reference sequence). CDR3 length: 14 residues. The DNA of the CDR3 is TGTGCCAGCAGGAGCGGGGGGGGCTCCTACGAGCAGTACTTC. Amino acid sequence: CASRSGGGSYEQYF.

Many counts were recorded for this clonotype. The gene calls are TRBV6-5 and TRBJ2-7, with D perhaps matching TRBD1 (6 bases). CDR3 length: 14 amino acids. CDR1 and CDR2 (germline): MNHEY, SVGAGI. V was trimmed by 2 bases and J by 6 bases, leaving 14 bases between them. CDR3 in amino acids: CASSYRGQSIEQYF. The CDR3 DNA sequence: TGTGCCAGCAGTTACCGAGGACAGTCTATCGAGCAGTACTTC.

This clonotype occurred many times. This chain uses TRBV3-1 with TRBJ2-7, with TRBD2 matching over 8 bases. The length of the CDR3 is 13 residues. The V and J ends lost 5 bases and 4 bases, in that order; junction bases with no gene match: 4. The germline V gene encodes CDR1 LGHDT and CDR2 YNNKEL (reference sequence). In DNA, the CDR3 is TGTGCCAGCAGCTTTAGCGGGGTTTACGAGCAGTACTTC. Translating it yields CASSFSGVYEQYF.